The 29 T cell receptor beta chains below were found in one sample sequenced in a study of human T cells and chemical hapten exposure. A single record per CDR3 protein comes from TCRdb applying MiXCR to the RACE reads. The table records approximately 84,000 distinct CDR3 sequences, roughly 10% of them present only once. Noted time point: patch test 2, 6 weeks after DPC sensitization. Treatment here: therapeutic diphenylcyclopropenone sensitization with weekly scalp DPC. The sample consisted of whole blood, taken in connection with sensitization to the hapten diphenylcyclopropenone (DPC). The source is a woman aged 30 to 39 with alopecia areata. Some clones in this sample may be carry-over from other donors' samples.

CDR3 loop: CASSFSGSNTDTQYF. As DNA, the CDR3 is TGCGCCAGCAGCTTTAGCGGGAGTAACACAGATACGCAGTATTTT. V is TRBV5-1 and J is TRBJ2-3, with 9 bases fitting TRBD2. CDR3 length: 15 amino acids. V shed 2 bases and J 2 bases; nucleotides not matched to a gene: 3. Germline lookup yields CDR1 SGHRS and CDR2 YFSETQ.

This clonotype was detected ten times or more. V gene TRBV5-1 combines with J gene TRBJ2-2, with 9 nucleotides matching TRBD1. Germline loops: CDR1 SGHRS, CDR2 YFSETQ. This CDR3 is 16 amino acids long. After removal of 0 bases from V and 2 bases from J, the junction contained 2 bases not matched to a gene. The CDR3 DNA follows: TGCGCCAGCAGCTTGGGGGACAGGGTCAACACCGGGGAGCTGTTTTTT. Translating it yields CASSLGDRVNTGELFF.

This clonotype occurred a few times. This chain links TRBV29-1 with TRBJ2-5; D tentatively reads TRBD1 or TRBD2 (6 bases each). V was trimmed by 7 bases and J by 1 base, leaving 13 bases between them. Germline V gene lookup returns CDR1 SQVTM and CDR2 ANQGSEA. The CDR3 loop spans 13 amino acids. The CDR3 spells CSGGGGFQETQYF. The CDR3 nucleotides are TGCAGCGGAGGAGGGGGGTTCCAAGAGACCCAGTACTTC.

The CDR3 sequence is CASSSGQFNQPQHF. Here the CDR3 DNA reads TGTGCCAGCAGTTCGGGACAGTTCAATCAGCCCCAGCATTTT. The chain joins TRBV9 to TRBJ1-5; TRBD1 matches at 7 bases. Germline assignment: CDR1 SGDLS and CDR2 YYNGEE. The CDR3 loop spans 14 amino acids. After removal of 5 bases from V and 3 bases from J, the junction contained 5 bases not matched to a gene.

This clonotype was counted ten times or more. The CDR3 DNA reads as TGCGCCAGCAGTAAAGGGGACTGCGGCACCTTC. Translating gives CASSKGDCGTF. The chain employs TRBV23-1 and TRBJ1-2, with D maybe TRBD1 (5 bases). TRBV23-1 is identified as an open reading frame with a role that is uncertain. CDR3 length: 11 residues. V was trimmed by 5 bases and J by 13 bases, leaving 14 bases between them.

This clonotype was seen ten or more times. The chain links TRBV18 to TRBJ2-1, with 11 positions matching TRBD2. V was clipped by 4 bases and J by 5 bases; unmatched bases: 10. CDR1 and CDR2 from the germline V gene are KGHSH and LQKENI. This CDR3 spans 17 amino acids. The CDR3 coding sequence is TGTGCCAGCTCACGCGGACTAGCGGGCGCTGACAACAATGAGCAGTTCTTC. Its translation: CASSRGLAGADNNEQFF.

The chain couples TRBV6-2 or TRBV6-3 to TRBJ2-7; 10 nucleotides align to TRBD2. Germline V gene data show CDR1 as MNHEY and CDR2 as SVGEGT. The V and J ends lost 6 bases and 2 bases, in that order; junction bases with no gene match: 10. This CDR3 comprises 16 residues. The CDR3 bases are TGTGCCAGCAGCAGTCCGAGGACTAGCGGAACCTACGAGCAGTACTTC. It yields the protein CASSSPRTSGTYEQYF.

This clonotype was observed at least ten times. The V and J genes are TRBV10-3 and TRBJ2-7; no clear D. Trimming stripped 6 bases from V and 3 bases from J, with 6 bases between. Germline CDR1 reads ENHRY; CDR2 reads SYGVKD. There are 11 residues in the CDR3. The CDR3 sequence is CAISAGYEQYF. The DNA for the CDR3 is TGTGCCATCAGCGCAGGCTACGAGCAGTACTTC.

The CDR3 coding sequence is TGTGCCAGCACCCCCGGACGTGAGGGCAATGAGCAGTTCTTC. Translating it yields CASTPGREGNEQFF. The chain joins TRBV6-5 to TRBJ2-1; D possibly corresponds to TRBD2 (5 bases). This CDR3 contains 14 residues. Germline CDR1 MNHEY, CDR2 SVGAGI. Trimming left V 7 bases short and J 6 bases short, with 16 bases between.

This clonotype was seen at least ten times. This chain links TRBV2 with TRBJ2-3; D unclear. CDR1 SNHLY and CDR2 FYNNEI come from the germline V gene. The V gene lost 0 bases and the J gene lost 6 bases, with 4 bases spanning the gap. The CDR3 is 12 residues long. As DNA, the CDR3 is TGTGCCAGCAGTGAAGCGGGCGATACGCAGTATTTT. This sequence encodes CASSEAGDTQYF.

A few counts support this clonotype. This chain joins TRBV11-2 and TRBJ1-1, with TRBD1 as a possible D gene (6 bases). The CDR3 has 12 residues. From germline, CDR1 is SGHAT and CDR2 FQNNGV. Trimming took off 5 bases at V and 8 bases at J, with 12 bases between the two ends. DNA for the CDR3: TGTGCCAGCAGCGCGTCGGACAGAGAAGCTTTCTTT. Amino acids: CASSASDREAFF.

The table lists this clonotype with many counts. The chain couples TRBV28 to TRBJ2-7, with D unresolved. This CDR3 has 14 amino acids. Germline CDR1 MDHEN, CDR2 SYDVKM. The V gene lost 2 bases and the J gene lost 0 bases, with 8 bases spanning the gap. In nucleotides, the CDR3 is TGTGCCAGCAGTTTAGCCAGTTTCTCCTACGAGCAGTACTTC. Its protein is CASSLASFSYEQYF. Based on the CDR3 plus reference TRBV28 and TRBJ2-7, the full variable domain is DVKVTQSSRYLVKRTGEKVFLECVQDMDHENMFWYRQDPGLGLRLIYFSYDVKMKEKGDIPEGYSVSREKKERFSLILESASTNQTSMYLCASSLASFSYEQYFGPGTRLTVT.

This clonotype has just a few counts. This chain uses TRBV5-5 with TRBJ2-7, with 12 bases fitting TRBD2. The germline V gene has CDR1 SGHKS and CDR2 YYEKEE (reference sequence). The CDR3 spans 16 residues. V gave up 2 bases and J gave up 3 bases; unmatched junction bases: 6. The CDR3 DNA follows: TGTGCCAGCAGCTTAGGACTAGCGGGGACTTACTACGAGCAGTACTTC. This gives the protein CASSLGLAGTYYEQYF.

This clonotype was counted at least ten times. The chain recombines TRBV7-2 with TRBJ2-3; D is unclear. V was clipped by 5 bases and J by 5 bases, with 5 bases between them. This CDR3 has 11 residues. The germline gives CDR1 SGHTA, CDR2 FQGNSA. In nucleotides, the CDR3 is TGTGCCAGCAGCCGGTTAGATACGCAGTATTTT. It encodes CASSRLDTQYF.

The chain recombines TRBV28 with TRBJ1-2; no definite D call. This CDR3 has 13 amino acids. The ends were cut back, 3 bases at V and 2 bases at J, with 7 bases in the middle. Germline CDR1 is MDHEN and CDR2 is SYDVKM. For the CDR3, the DNA is TGTGCCAGCAGTTTTTCCAGAAACTATGGCTACACCTTC. Translation: CASSFSRNYGYTF.

Remarks on this clonotype: Just one base apart from a much larger clone, this may be a read error. The chain is built from TRBV27 and TRBJ1-4, with a possible D match to TRBD1 (5 bases). V was pared by 4 bases and J by 5 bases, with 14 bases between. Germline V gives CDR1 MNHEY, CDR2 SMNVEV (reference sequence). The CDR3 runs to 15 residues. DNA for the CDR3: TGTGCCAGCAGTTCGCCAGGGCTTGGGAATGAAAAACTGTTTTTT. This codes for CASSSPGLGNEKLFF.

This clonotype was seen many times. The gene calls are TRBV4-3 and TRBJ2-2; 13 positions agree with TRBD2. The germline V gene has CDR1 LGHNA and CDR2 YSLEER. The CDR3 has 17 residues. Germline trimming cut 4 bases from V and 1 base from J; bases unmatched to any gene: 3. The CDR3 protein is CASSPGTSGVNTGELFF. DNA for the CDR3: TGCGCCAGCAGCCCCGGGACTAGCGGGGTGAACACCGGGGAGCTGTTTTTT.

This clonotype has just a few counts. This chain connects TRBV28 to TRBJ1-3; D is perhaps TRBD1 (5 bases). V dropped 4 bases and J dropped 0 bases, with 10 bases sitting between them. Germline-derived CDR1 and CDR2 are MDHEN and SYDVKM. The CDR3 covers 15 residues. For the CDR3, the DNA is TGTGCCAGCAGTTCCCCGGGGGGCTCTGGAAACACCATATATTTT. This translates into CASSSPGGSGNTIYF. The whole variable domain, remainder taken from reference TRBV28 and TRBJ1-3, is DVKVTQSSRYLVKRTGEKVFLECVQDMDHENMFWYRQDPGLGLRLIYFSYDVKMKEKGDIPEGYSVSREKKERFSLILESASTNQTSMYLCASSSPGGSGNTIYFGEGSWLTVV.

The table lists this clonotype with many counts. The chain recombines TRBV29-1 with TRBJ2-5; 9 bases fit TRBD2. Per the germline V gene, CDR1 is SQVTM and CDR2 is ANQGSEA. V lost 7 bases, J lost 5 bases, and 11 bases stayed unmatched. This CDR3 has 14 amino acids. CDR3 bases: TGCAGCGCCCCGCTGGCGGGAGGGCATGAGACCCAGTACTTC. Translated: CSAPLAGGHETQYF.

The table lists this clonotype with many counts. This sequence joins TRBV2 and TRBJ2-1; maybe TRBD1 (5 bases). The CDR3 is 12 residues long. Germline V CDR1 and CDR2: SNHLY, FYNNEI. Trimming stripped 6 bases from V and 4 bases from J, with 7 bases between. The CDR3 DNA reads TGTGCCAGCAGCAGGGTTTACAATGAGCAGTTCTTC. It encodes CASSRVYNEQFF.

This clonotype has ten or more counts. The CDR3 bases are TGTGCCAGCAGCTTATCCGGGACAGGGGGGAGCAATGAGCAGTTCTTC. Translated, it gives CASSLSGTGGSNEQFF. The chain couples TRBV7-6 to TRBJ2-1; 11 nucleotides agree with TRBD1. The trim removed 2 bases at V and 6 bases at J, leaving 6 bases unmatched. The CDR3 runs 16 residues. CDR1 and CDR2 from the germline V gene are SGHVS and FNYEAQ. The entire variable domain, with the rest obtained from reference TRBV7-6 and TRBJ2-1, is as follows: GAGVSQSPRYKVTKRGQDVALRCDPISGHVSLYWYRQALGQGPEFLTYFNYEAQQDKSGLPNDRFSAERPEGSISTLTIQRTEQRDSAMYRCASSLSGTGGSNEQFFGPGTRLTVL.

This chain links TRBV29-1 with TRBJ2-1, with TRBD2 as a possible D gene (6 bases). Germline V CDR1 and CDR2: SQVTM, ANQGSEA. Trimming took off 6 bases at V and 0 bases at J, with 15 bases between the two ends. This CDR3 has 15 amino acids. The CDR3 nucleotides are TGCAGCGTGGGGACTTCCCCAAGCTCCTACAATGAGCAGTTCTTC. This translates into CSVGTSPSSYNEQFF.

This clonotype was observed a few times. The rearrangement uses TRBV7-2 and TRBJ2-7; D is perhaps TRBD2 (6 bases). Trimming removed 8 bases from V and 7 bases from J, with 18 bases in between. From germline, CDR1 is SGHTA and CDR2 FQGNSA. This CDR3 comprises 13 residues. CDR3 nucleotide sequence: TGTGCCAGCGGAATAGCGGTCGCCCGGGAGCAGTACTTC. Its translation: CASGIAVAREQYF.

Many counts were recorded for this clonotype. Here the CDR3 DNA reads TGTGCCAGCAGCTTAGACGTTGGCGGGGGTTCTAGCAATCAGCCCCAGCATTTT. Amino acid sequence: CASSLDVGGGSSNQPQHF. V is TRBV7-2 and J is TRBJ1-5, with a weak D call TRBD1 (5 bases). Germline assignment: CDR1 SGHTA and CDR2 FQGNSA. The CDR3 runs to 18 residues. Trimming removed 1 base from V and 0 bases from J, with 16 bases in between.

Many counts were recorded for this clonotype. The chain recombines TRBV10-3 with TRBJ1-2, with a tentative D call TRBD1 (5 bases). This CDR3 spans 13 amino acids. The germline V and J ends were trimmed by 3 bases and 0 bases, with 5 bases remaining between them. The V gene's germline CDR1 is ENHRY and CDR2 SYGVKD. The CDR3 reads CAISDRANYGYTF. For the CDR3, the DNA is TGTGCCATCAGTGACAGGGCTAACTATGGCTACACCTTC.

This clonotype was counted at least ten times. The CDR3 here is CSARRTGGPYEQYF. Written as DNA, the CDR3 is TGCAGTGCTAGAAGGACAGGTGGACCCTACGAGCAGTACTTC. The chain joins TRBV20-1 to TRBJ2-7; 7 positions match TRBD1. The CDR3 is 14 amino acids. V dropped 2 bases and J dropped 2; count of bases not matched to a gene: 6. Germline-derived CDR1 and CDR2 are DFQATT and SNEGSKA (reference sequence).

This clonotype was counted many times. The CDR3 is CSGAPNQETQYF. The CDR3 DNA is TGCAGCGGGGCCCCTAACCAAGAGACCCAGTACTTC. This chain connects TRBV29-1 to TRBJ2-5; D is unclear. The CDR3 runs 12 residues. The germline V and J ends were trimmed by 7 bases and 0 bases, with 9 bases remaining between them. Germline V lookup: CDR1 SQVTM, CDR2 ANQGSEA.

This clonotype appeared many times. One end of the junction fails to match germline, which may point to a read error. In nucleotides, the CDR3 is TGCAGCGTTGAGGGCACCCCAAAGGATTTT. Translated: CSVEGTPKDF. The chain uses TRBV29-1 and TRBJ2-3; D not certain. This CDR3 is 10 amino acids long. The germline V gene has CDR1 SQVTM and CDR2 ANQGSEA.

This clonotype was recorded at least ten times. The chain carries TRBV12-3 or TRBV12-4 and TRBJ2-7; 9 nucleotides line up with TRBD1. There are 15 residues in the CDR3. The J segment lost 2 bases and the V segment lost 0 bases, leaving 2 bases of the junction unmatched. The CDR3, as DNA: TGTGCCAGCAGTTTAGCTGGGACAGGGACCTACGAGCAGTACTTC. The encoded protein is CASSLAGTGTYEQYF.